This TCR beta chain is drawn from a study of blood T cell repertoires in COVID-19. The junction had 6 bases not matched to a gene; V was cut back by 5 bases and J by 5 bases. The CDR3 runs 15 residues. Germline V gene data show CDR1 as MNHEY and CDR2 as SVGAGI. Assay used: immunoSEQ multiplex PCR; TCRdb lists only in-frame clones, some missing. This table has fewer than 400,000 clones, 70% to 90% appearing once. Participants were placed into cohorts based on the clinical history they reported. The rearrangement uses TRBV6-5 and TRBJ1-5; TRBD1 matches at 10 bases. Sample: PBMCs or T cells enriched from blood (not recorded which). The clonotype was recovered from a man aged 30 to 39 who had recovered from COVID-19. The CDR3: CASSQDRGWDQPQHF. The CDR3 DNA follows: TGTGCCAGCAGTCAGGACAGGGGGTGGGATCAGCCCCAGCATTTT.